This T cell receptor beta chain was retrieved from a study of PD-L1 blockade in urothelial cancer. About the study: Starting at some point between 2014 and 2015, patients were given atezolizumab (1,200 mg intravenously every 3 weeks). Treatment start was followed by blood analysis at 3 weeks (second dose) and again at 6 weeks.

Produced via immunoSEQ multiplex PCR; TCRdb's table is partial and in-frame only. The sample has 100,000 to 150,000 clones; roughly 80% are singletons. Time point described: pretreatment peripheral blood. The V end was cut by 1 base, the J end by 6 bases, with 14 bases between. The CDR3 extends over 15 amino acids. CDR1 SGHRS and CDR2 YFSETQ come from the germline V gene. This clone was recorded a few times. The origin of this receptor is a man aged 45-65 years with urothelial cancer. Sequenced material: PBMCs, taken around atezolizumab (anti-PD-L1) treatment. The chain has TRBV5-1 and TRBJ2-1; possible D gene TRBD2, 6 bases. The CDR3 DNA follows: TGCGCCAGCAGCTTGTTGTACCCGGAGGGCAATGAGCAGTTCTTC. Protein: CASSLLYPEGNEQFF. The whole variable domain, remainder taken from reference TRBV5-1 and TRBJ2-1, is KAGVTQTPRYLIKTRGQQVTLSCSPISGHRSVSWYQQTPGQGLQFLFEYFSETQRNKGNFPGRFSGRQFSNSRSEMNVSTLELGDSALYLCASSLLYPEGNEQFFGPGTRLTVL.